A single sample gave rise to the 7 T cell receptor beta chains below, sequenced in a study of blood T cell repertoires in COVID-19. Libraries were prepared by immunoSEQ multiplex PCR; TCRdb keeps only in-frame clonotypes and omits some of them. In the table there are about 190,000 clones, almost 80% of which are singletons. Sequenced: PBMCs or T cells enriched from blood (not recorded which). Receptors originate from a woman in her forties or fifties who had recovered from COVID-19.

The V call is TRBV3-1 (or the pseudogene TRBV3-2), the J call TRBJ1-2; the D is unclear. Germline lookup yields CDR1 LGHDT and CDR2 YNNKEL (reference sequence). There are 13 residues in the CDR3. Trimming cost V 1 base and J 2 bases, with 5 bases left between them. The CDR3 here is CASSQVQNYGYTF. The CDR3 nucleotides are TGTGCCAGCAGCCAAGTGCAGAACTATGGCTACACCTTC.

The chain combines TRBV6-5 with TRBJ1-5; 8 nucleotides line up with TRBD1. In germline, CDR1 is MNHEY, CDR2 SVGAGI. After removal of 2 bases from V and 5 bases from J, the junction contained 5 bases not matched to a gene. CDR3 length: 15 residues. CDR3 sequence: CASSYRGQGDQPQHF. Here the CDR3 DNA reads TGTGCCAGCAGTTACCGTGGACAGGGCGATCAGCCCCAGCATTTT.

J is TRBJ2-7 and V is TRBV2, with 9 bases aligning to TRBD2. CDR3 length: 14 residues. Germline-derived CDR1 and CDR2 are SNHLY and FYNNEI. V was pared by 11 bases and J by 1 base, with 9 bases of the junction left unmatched. Here the CDR3 reads CASTGLAGSYEQYF. The CDR3 DNA sequence: TGTGCCTCCACCGGGCTAGCGGGATCCTACGAGCAGTACTTC.

This rearrangement joins TRBV7-9 to TRBJ2-1; D is perhaps TRBD2 (7 bases). With 5 bases removed from V and 10 bases from J, the gap between germline ends came to 21 bases. CDR1 and CDR2 (germline): SEHNR, FQNEAQ (reference sequence). This CDR3 has 15 amino acids. The CDR3: CASSRPGSGGAEQFF. CDR3 coding DNA: TGTGCCAGCAGCCGCCCCGGGAGTGGGGGGGCCGAGCAGTTCTTC.

This clone was observed many times. V is TRBV12-3 or TRBV12-4 and J is TRBJ1-3; no reliable D call. The CDR3 is made up of 11 amino acids. Deletions cut 3 bases from V and 9 bases from J, with 6 bases between. CDR3 nucleotides: TGTGCCAGCAGTTTTTCTCGCACCATATATTTT. This encodes CASSFSRTIYF.

The V and J genes are TRBV2 and TRBJ2-6; D perhaps matches TRBD1 (5 bases). V lost 7 bases and J lost 0, with 16 bases in between. The CDR3 contains 17 residues. Looked up from germline, CDR1 is SNHLY and CDR2 is FYNNEI. For the CDR3, the DNA is TGTGCCAGCATATCGACAGCCCTTGCCTCTGGGGCCAACGTCCTGACTTTC. Its translation: CASISTALASGANVLTF.

This clone is termed medium-sized. The CDR3 DNA follows: TGTGCCAGCAGCCTACGGGACAGGGACACTGAAGCTTTCTTT. Residues: CASSLRDRDTEAFF. The chain recombines TRBV4-2 with TRBJ1-1, with 9 bases that match TRBD1. The CDR3 is 14 amino acids. Germline loops: CDR1 LGHNA, CDR2 YNFKEQ. The junction had 3 bases not matched to a gene; V was cut back by 4 bases and J by 3 bases.